A selection of T cell receptor beta chains follows, all from one sample in a study of response to subunit inactivated influenza vaccine. Each CDR3 protein gets one entry after TCRdb re-called the RT-PCR reads with MiXCR. The table lists around 470,000 distinct CDR3 sequences, roughly 7.9% of them singletons. The input for sequencing was PBMCs from blood, taken roughly 24 months after vaccination. The origin of the receptors is a man between 50 and 69 years old who received an inactivated influenza vaccine. Both conserved end residues are trimmed from each CDR3.

TRBV19	TRBJ2-1	ASTSRGGTGTYNEQF
TRBV20-1	TRBJ2-5	SARSYGVQETQY
TRBV7-6	TRBJ2-5	ASSELMTAYQETQY
TRBV3-1	TRBJ2-3	ASSQDMGVRDTQY
TRBV5-5	TRBJ1-4	ASSFGLNEKLF
TRBV20-1	TRBJ2-1	SASAGLAGVTYNEQF
TRBV11-2	TRBJ2-7	ASSLAVWGREQY
TRBV30	TRBJ1-5	AWSGQGDQPQH
TRBV10-2	TRBJ2-1	ASSLAGGPEQF
TRBV14	TRBJ2-4	ASSQGGGQNIQY
TRBV20-1	TRBJ2-7	SASRGWEQY
TRBV28	TRBJ1-2	ASNSPWDGRGYGYT
TRBV9	TRBJ1-6	ASTQGWNSPLH
TRBV30	TRBJ1-2	AWSQSGDYGYT
TRBV18	TRBJ2-7	ASSLTRWHYEQY
TRBV12-3/TRBV12-4	TRBJ1-1	ASTPGHQNTEAF
TRBV7-9	TRBJ2-5	ASSAGSGGRETQY
TRBV7-7	TRBJ2-2	AVMANPPHTGELF
TRBV10-3	TRBJ2-1	ATRYGRDEQF
TRBV6-1	TRBJ1-5	ASRGDRLQPQH
TRBV20-1	TRBJ2-5	SARDRGTLTPGTQY
TRBV7-8	TRBJ2-5	ASSPLLVVHQETQY
TRBV20-1	TRBJ2-1	SARTDNEQF
TRBV20-1	TRBJ2-1	SAVLGRGGDEQF
TRBV5-1	TRBJ2-7	ASSGGASSSYEQY
TRBV20-1	TRBJ2-2	SARDRITGSTGELF
TRBV7-9	TRBJ1-4	ASSRLDTFNEKLF
TRBV2	TRBJ2-1	ASSGDGTGEQF
TRBV4-2	TRBJ2-1	ASSQTPTSGGRNEQF
TRBV4-1	TRBJ2-7	ASSARDGSPYEQY
TRBV4-2	TRBJ2-1	ASSQVLATEQF
TRBV30	TRBJ1-4	AWSVGSTGGLLF
TRBV6-2/TRBV6-3	TRBJ2-7	ASTDPGQEVYEQY
TRBV11-2	TRBJ1-2	ASSLALQGTYGYT
TRBV28	TRBJ1-1	ASRPHRDGNTEAF
TRBV25-1	TRBJ2-1	ASSGAGHNEQF
TRBV10-3	TRBJ2-3	AIRTDTDTQY
TRBV7-2	TRBJ1-3	ASSPGQVPGNTIY
TRBV7-2	TRBJ2-1	ASSLVASGNEQF
TRBV25-1	TRBJ2-3	ASSESASGAYTDTQY
TRBV27	TRBJ2-1	ATYGADYNEQF
TRBV11-2	TRBJ2-2	ASSSSTSGRVHVGELF
TRBV7-3	TRBJ2-7	ASSSPGLAGDSYEQY
TRBV29-1	TRBJ2-1	SVGGQGNEQF
TRBV4-1	TRBJ2-7	ASSHLRGAGTYEQY
TRBV20-1	TRBJ2-7	SAREPGQGEYEQY
TRBV4-3	TRBJ2-1	ASSQTFSRLAVNNEQF